This passage covers 29 T cell receptor beta chains from one sample sequenced in a study of tumor and adjacent non-tumor tissue in lung cancer. RNA was extracted from bulk tissue without any cell sorting. A modified ARM-PCR protocol with three rounds of nested PCR amplified TCRbeta. TCRdb redid the calling of the multiplex PCR reads with MiXCR, one entry per CDR3 protein. The sample records about 78,000 distinct CDR3 sequences, around 86% being singletons. The sample comprised lung tumor tissue. The receptors shown here come from a woman aged 45-65 years with non-small cell lung cancer.

Comments on this clonotype: The final CDR3 position lacks the conserved phenylalanine or tryptophan, pointing to a likely read error. This chain's CDR3 is CAGSQDLYRVGTEAFN. CDR3 sequence (DNA): TGCGCCGGCAGCCAAGATCTCTACAGGGTCGGCACTGAAGCTTTCAAT. This chain connects TRBV4-1 to TRBJ1-1; tentatively, D is TRBD1 (6 bases). The CDR3 runs to 16 residues. The V gene's germline CDR1 is MGHRA and CDR2 YSYEKL.

On this clonotype itself: The conserved closing phenylalanine or tryptophan is absent in this CDR3, likely reflecting a read error. The chain employs TRBV6-2 or TRBV6-3 and TRBJ2-3; D remains unclear. The CDR3 covers 15 residues. CDR1 and CDR2 (germline): MNHEY, SVGEGT. For the CDR3, the DNA is TGTGCCGGCAGTTGGGAAGCTAGGAGTTCAGATACGCAGTATTTG. It encodes CAGSWEARSSDTQYL.

The rearrangement joins TRBV4-1 to TRBJ2-7, with 10 nucleotides matching TRBD2. The CDR3 length is 16 residues. With 2 bases clipped from V and 9 bases from J, the junction kept 13 bases outside the gene matches. Germline V gene lookup returns CDR1 MGHRA and CDR2 YSYEKL. CDR3 bases: TGCGCCAGCAGCCAATCACTAGCGGGGATGTTCTACATGCAGTACTTC. Amino acids: CASSQSLAGMFYMQYF.

In the case of this clonotype: The junction differs from germline at one of its ends, possibly a read error. The chain joins TRBV12-3 or TRBV12-4 to TRBJ2-7; 8 positions agree with TRBD1. The CDR3 has 14 amino acids. The CDR3 loop is CASSWGQAAREQCF. In DNA form, the CDR3 reads TGTGCCAGTAGCTGGGGACAGGCGGCAAGGGAGCAGTGCTTC.

This clonotype was observed at least ten times. The germline gene is not matched at one end of the junction; a read error may be the cause. This chain connects TRBV6-2 or TRBV6-3 to TRBJ2-1, with TRBD1 matching over 9 bases. The CDR3 contains 15 residues. Germline V gene lookup returns CDR1 MNHEY and CDR2 SVGEGT. The CDR3 nucleotides are TGTGCCAGCAGTTTGGGACAGGGAGGGTACAGTGAGCAGTTCTTC. Protein product: CASSLGQGGYSEQFF.

This chain links TRBV20-1 with TRBJ2-5; D not resolved. Trimming took off 1 base at V and 5 bases at J, with 14 bases between the two ends. Germline CDR1 DFQATT, CDR2 SNEGSKA (reference sequence). The CDR3 runs 14 residues. The CDR3 DNA reads as TGCAGTGCTAGAGCATGGATTAGATCCGAGACCCAGTACTTC. Encoded protein: CSARAWIRSETQYF.

A note on this clonotype: One end of the junction varies from germline; a read error may be responsible. J is TRBJ1-2 and V is TRBV20-1, with D unclear. The CDR3 totals 12 residues. Germline V gene lookup returns CDR1 DFQATT and CDR2 SNEGSKA (reference sequence). CDR3 DNA: TGCAGTACTAGGGTGGCAGACTATGTCTACACCTTC. It yields the protein CSTRVADYVYTF.

J is TRBJ2-2 and V is TRBV12-3 or TRBV12-4, with D possibly matching TRBD1 (7 bases). The CDR3 is made up of 14 amino acids. The V gene lost 7 bases and the J gene lost 11 bases, with 20 bases spanning the gap. CDR3 DNA sequence: TGTGCCAGCATCCCGACTAGGACAGGTCAAGAGCTGTTTTTT. Translating it yields CASIPTRTGQELFF.

This clonotype was observed a handful of times. The chain uses TRBV6-2 or TRBV6-3 and TRBJ2-6; D not resolved. CDR1 is MNHEY and CDR2 is SVGEGT in the germline V gene. The CDR3 has 15 residues. The V end was cut by 0 bases, the J end by 2 bases, with 5 bases between. CDR3 in DNA: TGTGCCAGCAGTTACTCTACCCCTGGGGCCAACGTCCTGACTTTC. This encodes CASSYSTPGANVLTF.

Only one count was recorded for this clonotype. The junction differs from germline at one of its ends, possibly a read error. The CDR3 is CASRRSGRRYNGQFF. DNA for the CDR3: TGTGCCAGTCGTCGGAGCGGGAGGAGGTACAATGGGCAGTTCTTC. This chain connects TRBV5-6 to TRBJ2-1; 9 bases map to TRBD2. The CDR3 consists of 15 residues. Germline values: CDR1 SGHDT, CDR2 YYEEEE.

On this clonotype: A junction boundary mismatches the germline segment, possibly from a read error. This rearrangement joins TRBV14 to TRBJ2-5, with 7 bases fitting TRBD2. Germline V CDR1 and CDR2: SGHDN, FVKESK. The CDR3 runs 14 residues. CDR3 residues: CASTQVGLEETQYF. DNA for the CDR3: TGTGCCAGCACCCAAGTAGGACTAGAAGAGACACAGTACTTC. The full variable domain, in which reference TRBV14 and TRBJ2-5 provide the parts outside the CDR3, is EAGVTQFPSHSVIEKGQTVTLRCDPISGHDNLYWYRRVMGKEIKFLLHFVKESKQDESGMPNNRFLAERTGGTYSTLKVQPAELEDSGVYFCASTQVGLEETQYFGPGTRLLVL.

In this sample, this clonotype turned up many times. This may arise from a read error, as a much more abundant clone is one base away. The chain combines TRBV6-2 or TRBV6-3 with TRBJ1-1, with D tentatively TRBD1 (5 bases). The V gene's germline CDR1 is MNHEY and CDR2 SVGEGT. The CDR3 has 12 amino acids. V was trimmed by 8 bases and J by 1 base, leaving 8 bases between them. The CDR3 protein is CASGGGNTEAFF. In DNA form, the CDR3 reads TGTGCCAGCGGGGGAGGGAACACTGAAGCTTTCTTT.

In regard to this clonotype: No conserved phenylalanine or tryptophan is present at the end of the CDR3, so a read error is the likely explanation. No DNA is shown, since the ends of the CDR3 on it are uncertain; the CDR3 is the one TCRdb lists. This chain connects TRBV20-1 to TRBJ1-1. The CDR3 is made up of 11 amino acids, end residues included. The germline V gene encodes CDR1 DFQATT and CDR2 SNEGSKA (reference sequence). This CDR3 is CSARKNPEAFL.

With regard to this clonotype: The CDR3 does not end in the conserved phenylalanine or tryptophan, so this is likely a read error. It is unclear where the CDR3 begins or ends on the DNA, so no DNA is shown, and the CDR3 is as TCRdb lists it. This chain uses TRBV5-4 with TRBJ2-1; the tabulated D call, TRBD2, remains unverified against the DNA. The CDR3 numbers 15 amino acids, ends counted. Germline loops: CDR1 SGHNT, CDR2 YYREEE (reference sequence). CDR3 region: CGSSPASGSFNEQSL.

With regard to this clonotype: A read error may account for a junction end that differs from germline. The chain recombines TRBV6-5 with TRBJ2-1, with D hard to call. The germline CDR1 and CDR2 sequences are MNHEY and SVGAGI. The CDR3 has 14 residues. The CDR3 here is CDSSYGQIYNEQFF. The CDR3 nucleotides read TGTGACAGCAGTTACGGGCAGATCTACAATGAGCAGTTCTTC.

This clonotype showed up just once. A junction boundary mismatches the germline segment, possibly from a read error. This chain links TRBV10-3 with TRBJ2-7, with D possibly called TRBD1 or TRBD2 (6 bases each). The CDR3 is 12 amino acids. The germline V gene encodes CDR1 ENHRY and CDR2 SYGVKD. This CDR3 is CAFSEEGTGYDF. The DNA of the CDR3 is TGTGCCTTCAGTGAGGAGGGAACAGGGTATGACTTC.

Of note for this clonotype: One end of the junction does not line up with germline, which may come from a read error. The rearrangement links TRBV20-1 to TRBJ2-7, with D maybe TRBD2 (5 bases). This CDR3 is 14 amino acids long. Germline-derived CDR1 and CDR2 are DFQATT and SNEGSKA (reference sequence). In DNA form, the CDR3 reads TGCAGTGTTAGAGATCAGAGCTGCGGGTACGAGCACTACTTC. This translates into CSVRDQSCGYEHYF.

As for this clonotype: The germline gene is not matched at one end of the junction; a read error may be the cause. The chain joins TRBV10-3 to TRBJ2-7, with D unclear. In germline, CDR1 is ENHRY, CDR2 SYGVKD. This CDR3 is built from 13 residues. Written as DNA, the CDR3 is TGTGCCAACAGTGGTATAAACCCGTACGAGCAGTATTTC. It is translated as CANSGINPYEQYF.

This clonotype was counted only a few times. The germline gene is not matched at one end of the junction; a read error may be the cause. The chain couples TRBV29-1 to TRBJ2-1; tentatively, D is TRBD2 (5 bases). The CDR3 has 11 amino acids. Per germline, CDR1 SQVTM and CDR2 ANQGSEA. The CDR3 DNA is TGTAGCGTTGACACCCTAAATGAGCAGTTCTTC. Its protein is CSVDTLNEQFF.

This clonotype was counted a single time. The chain couples TRBV20-1 to TRBJ2-1; 14 nucleotides line up with TRBD2. The V segment lost 3 bases and the J segment 9 bases; nucleotides outside the gene matches: 10. Germline CDR1 is DFQATT and CDR2 is SNEGSKA (reference sequence). The CDR3 sequence is 16 residues long. In nucleotides, the CDR3 is TGCAGTGCTAGTAGTCTGGGACTAGCGGGAGTTCCTGAGCAGTTCTTC. As protein: CSASSLGLAGVPEQFF.

A remark on this clonotype: Without the conserved terminal phenylalanine or tryptophan, this CDR3 likely stems from a read error. The chain employs TRBV20-1 and TRBJ1-3, with a possible D match to TRBD1 (6 bases). The length of the CDR3 is 15 residues. Germline loops: CDR1 DFQATT, CDR2 SNEGSKA (reference sequence). CDR3 residues: CSASAGAVSGNTIYL. The CDR3 DNA sequence: TGCAGTGCTAGCGCAGGGGCTGTGTCTGGAAACACGATATATCTT.

Comment on this clonotype: The junction and the germline gene differ at one end; a read error may be behind it. The J gene is TRBJ2-7, the V gene TRBV4-1; D possibly corresponds to TRBD1 (5 bases). Germline loops: CDR1 MGHRA, CDR2 YSYEKL. The CDR3 covers 13 residues. CDR3: CTSSPGMWYEQYF. CDR3 in DNA: TGCACCAGCAGCCCAGGGATGTGGTACGAGCAGTACTTC.

As for this clonotype: A junction end diverges from the germline sequence, so it may reflect a read error. The CDR3 is CASNLDSGRFYKQYF. CDR3 nucleotides: TGTGCCAGCAACTTAGATAGCGGGAGATTCTACAAGCAGTACTTC. V and J are TRBV5-5 and TRBJ2-7; TRBD2 aligns across 9 bases. CDR1 is SGHKS and CDR2 is YYEKEE in the germline V gene (reference sequence). The length of the CDR3 is 15 residues.

This clonotype came up many times. V gene TRBV24-1 combines with J gene TRBJ2-1; 14 bases are a match to TRBD2. Germline V gives CDR1 KGHDR, CDR2 SFDVKD. V lost 7 bases, J lost 3 bases, and 10 bases stayed unmatched. The CDR3 sequence is 18 residues long. The CDR3 here is CATSTGTSGSPLYNEQFF. The CDR3 DNA follows: TGTGCCACCAGCACCGGGACTAGCGGGAGTCCCCTCTACAATGAGCAGTTCTTC.

About this clonotype: The junction differs from germline at one of its ends, possibly a read error. The chain links TRBV20-1 to TRBJ2-3; the match to TRBD2 covers 11 bases. From germline, CDR1 is DFQATT and CDR2 SNEGSKA (reference sequence). The CDR3 runs 14 residues. The CDR3 protein is CNAVSGRASDTQYF. The CDR3 DNA reads as TGCAATGCTGTTAGCGGGAGGGCCTCAGATACGCAGTACTTT.

This sequence joins TRBV29-1 and TRBJ2-1, with D possibly TRBD2 on 6 matching bases. CDR1 and CDR2 from the germline V gene are SQVTM and ANQGSEA. The CDR3 runs to 14 residues. Trimming cost V 8 bases and J 7 bases, with 21 bases left between them. The CDR3 spells CSISIGTGGNEQFF. CDR3 bases: TGCAGCATTTCTATCGGGACCGGGGGTAATGAGCAGTTCTTC.

This chain connects TRBV5-4 to TRBJ2-3; no clear D gene. Trimming took 3 bases from V and 3 from J, leaving 14 bases between them. Germline CDR1 SGHNT, CDR2 YYREEE (reference sequence). The CDR3 has 15 amino acids. The CDR3 sequence is CASSSAQRSTDTQYF. The CDR3 DNA reads as TGTGCCAGCAGCTCGGCGCAGAGAAGTACAGATACGCAGTATTTT. Using reference TRBV5-4 and TRBJ2-3 for the parts outside the CDR3, the full variable domain is ETGVTQSPTHLIKTRGQQVTLRCSSQSGHNTVSWYQQALGQGPQFIFQYYREEENGRGNFPPRFSGLQFPNYSSELNVNALELDDSALYLCASSSAQRSTDTQYFGPGTRLTVL.

A note on this clonotype: The junction departs from the called germline gene at one end, perhaps through a read error. This sequence joins TRBV10-3 and TRBJ1-2; weak D call: TRBD1 (5 bases). The germline V gene has CDR1 ENHRY and CDR2 SYGVKD. The CDR3 has 13 amino acids. The CDR3, as DNA: TGTGACATCAGTGAGGGGCAAGGCTATGGCTACAGCTTC. Protein: CDISEGQGYGYSF.

As concerns this clonotype: Compared with germline, one end of the junction differs, possibly owing to a read error. V and J are TRBV6-6 and TRBJ2-1; the D gene is possibly TRBD2 (6 bases). CDR3 length: 15 amino acids. Germline V CDR1 and CDR2: MNHNY, SVGAGI (reference sequence). CDR3 bases: TGTGCCATCAGTTACGCTAGCGTGAGTGACAATGAGCAGTTCTTC. This sequence encodes CAISYASVSDNEQFF.